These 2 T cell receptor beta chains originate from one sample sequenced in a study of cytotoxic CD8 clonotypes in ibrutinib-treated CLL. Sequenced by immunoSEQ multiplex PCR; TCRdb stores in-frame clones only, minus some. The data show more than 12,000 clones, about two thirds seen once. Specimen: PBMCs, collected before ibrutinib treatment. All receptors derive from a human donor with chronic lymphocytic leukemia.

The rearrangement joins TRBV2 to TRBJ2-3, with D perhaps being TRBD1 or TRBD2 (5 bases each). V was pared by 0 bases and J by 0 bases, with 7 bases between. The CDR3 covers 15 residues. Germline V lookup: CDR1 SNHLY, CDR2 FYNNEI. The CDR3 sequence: CASSEAGTSTDTQYF. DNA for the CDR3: TGTGCCAGCAGTGAAGCCGGGACCAGCACAGATACGCAGTATTTT. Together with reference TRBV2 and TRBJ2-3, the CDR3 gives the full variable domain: EPEVTQTPSHQVTQMGQEVILRCVPISNHLYFYWYRQILGQKVEFLVSFYNNEISEKSEIFDDQFSVERPDGSNFTLKIRSTKLEDSAMYFCASSEAGTSTDTQYFGPGTRLTVL.

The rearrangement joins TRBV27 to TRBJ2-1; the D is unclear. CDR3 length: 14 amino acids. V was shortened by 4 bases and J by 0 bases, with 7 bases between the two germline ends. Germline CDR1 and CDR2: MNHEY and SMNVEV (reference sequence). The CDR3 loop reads CASSYVSSYNEQFF. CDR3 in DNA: TGTGCCAGCAGTTACGTCAGCTCCTACAATGAGCAGTTCTTC.